These 12 T cell receptor beta chains came from one sample sequenced in a study of tumor-infiltrating lymphocytes in primary liver carcinoma. Making TCR beta cDNA involved around 500 ng total RNA and a constant-region primer. Three-round nested multiplex PCR performed with slightly modified ARM-PCR produced the TCR beta libraries. Two initial PCR rounds of about 11 cycles each paired TRBV1-TRBV30 forward primers with a C-beta reverse primer. TCRdb re-analysed the multiplex PCR reads in MiXCR, keeping a single row per CDR3 protein. The sample has approximately 330,000 distinct CDR3 sequences; roughly two thirds are singletons. Alongside blood RNA obtained from unsorted whole blood, germline DNA was also extracted. Specimen: peripheral blood. The receptors derive from a man aged 40-55 years with primary liver carcinoma and hepatitis B virus infection.

This sequence joins TRBV11-2 and TRBJ1-1, with 9 bases lining up with TRBD1. This CDR3 spans 17 amino acids. CDR1 is SGHAT, CDR2 FQNNGV, per germline. V was pared by 5 bases and J by 8 bases, with 18 bases of the junction left unmatched. CDR3 coding DNA: TGTGCCAGCAGCCTCGACTCGGGACAGGGTACAGGCACAGAAGCTTTCTTT. The encoded protein is CASSLDSGQGTGTEAFF.

This chain links TRBV5-6 with TRBJ2-5, with D possibly matching TRBD1 (6 bases). CDR3 size: 14 residues. Trimming removed 4 bases from V and 3 bases from J, with 13 bases in between. Germline V gene lookup returns CDR1 SGHDT and CDR2 YYEEEE. The CDR3 sequence is CASSTGQPKETQYF. The CDR3 region has the DNA TGTGCCAGCAGCACCGGACAGCCCAAAGAGACCCAGTACTTC.

This rearrangement joins TRBV7-8 to TRBJ1-6; no clear D gene. CDR3 length: 17 residues. In germline, CDR1 is SGHVS, CDR2 FQNEAQ. Trimming stripped 4 bases from V and 4 bases from J, with 17 bases between. CDR3 nucleotides: TGTGCCAGCAGCTCCCTGACAATCGGGCGGTATAATTCACCCCTCCACTTT. Residues: CASSSLTIGRYNSPLHF.

In regard to this clonotype: Germline is not matched at one junction end, which may reflect a read error. The V call is TRBV9, the J call TRBJ1-5; D uncertain. The CDR3 consists of 13 residues. CDR1 is SGDLS, CDR2 YYNGEE, per germline. The CDR3 is CASSVGLNQPLHF. The DNA of the CDR3 is TGTGCCAGCAGCGTAGGACTCAATCAGCCCCTGCATTTT.

A word on this clonotype: As the CDR3 is not closed by the conserved phenylalanine or tryptophan, this likely results from a read error. The genes are TRBV4-3 and TRBJ2-1, with 7 positions matching TRBD2. Germline CDR1 is LGHNA and CDR2 is YSLEER. J lost 5 bases, V lost 4 bases, and 11 bases had no gene match. The CDR3 contains 16 residues. Written as DNA, the CDR3 is TGCGCCAGCAGCCCTGCGGGACTAACGTTGAACAATGAGCAGTTCTTG. This sequence encodes CASSPAGLTLNNEQFL.

The V call is TRBV2, the J call TRBJ2-3; D possibly corresponds to TRBD2 (6 bases). CDR1 is SNHLY and CDR2 is FYNNEI in the germline V gene. The CDR3 covers 14 residues. Trimming removed 4 bases at V and 5 bases at J, with 13 bases between. The CDR3 here is CASSGSGRLDTQYF. CDR3 in DNA: TGTGCCAGCAGTGGTAGCGGTCGGTTAGATACGCAGTATTTT.

As for this clonotype: With a much larger clone just one base away, this may be a read error. The chain carries TRBV6-6 and TRBJ2-7, with D possibly being TRBD2 (5 bases). Germline assignment: CDR1 MNHNY and CDR2 SVGAGI (reference sequence). The length of the CDR3 is 16 residues. The CDR3 spells CVSSSVWIAEPYEQYF. The CDR3 nucleotides are TGTGTCAGCAGTAGCGTGTGGATAGCAGAACCATACGAGCAGTACTTC.

With regard to this clonotype: This may come from a read error, since a much larger clone is one base off. The rearrangement uses TRBV11-2 and TRBJ2-5; a possible D gene is TRBD2 (6 bases). In germline, CDR1 is SGHAT, CDR2 FQNNGV. The V end lost 5 bases, the J end lost 7 bases, and 14 bases lay between the germline ends. This CDR3 has 13 residues. This chain's CDR3 is CASSATGGGTQYF. As DNA, the CDR3 is TGTGCCAGCAGCGCGACCGGGGGAGGGACCCAGTACTTC. Filled out from reference TRBV11-2 and TRBJ2-5, the complete variable domain reads EAGVAQSPRYKIIEKRQSVAFWCNPISGHATLYWYQQILGQGPKLLIQFQNNGVVDDSQLPKDRFSAERLKGVDSTLKIQPAKLEDSAVYLCASSATGGGTQYFGPGTRLLVL.

This clonotype has at least ten counts. The chain carries TRBV11-2 and TRBJ2-5, with unresolved D. V shed 8 bases and J shed 1 base, with 14 bases lying between them. Germline V gives CDR1 SGHAT, CDR2 FQNNGV. This CDR3 comprises 14 residues. The CDR3 nucleotides read TGTGCCAGCTCCCACTCAGCGACCCAAGAGACCCAGTACTTC. Encoded protein: CASSHSATQETQYF.

This chain connects TRBV21-1 to TRBJ1-1. TRBV21-1 is marked as a pseudogene. The CDR3 has 15 residues. The CDR3 here is CASSRARDVRREAFF. The DNA for the CDR3 is TGTGCCAGCAGCAGAGCCAGGGACGTACGGAGAGAAGCTTTCTTT.

The CDR3 sequence is CASDLGGDGGDYGYTF. As DNA, the CDR3 is TGTGCCAGTGATCTTGGGGGGGACGGAGGTGACTATGGCTACACCTTC. The gene calls are TRBV28 and TRBJ1-2, with a weak D call TRBD1 (5 bases). The CDR3 runs to 16 residues. Trimming pared 9 bases from V and 3 bases from J, leaving 23 bases between. CDR1 is MDHEN, CDR2 SYDVKM, per germline.

On this clonotype: Since a much larger clone is just one base distant, this may be a read error. The chain links TRBV6-5 to TRBJ1-3; no definite D call. CDR1 is MNHEY and CDR2 is SVGAGI in the germline V gene. CDR3 length equals 16 residues. CDR3 sequence: CASSYSRGSSGDTIYF. Here the CDR3 DNA reads TGTGCCAGCAGTTACTCTCGCGGAAGCTCTGGAGACACCATATATTTT.